Described below is a single T cell receptor (beta chain) sequence and its context. Method: immunoSEQ multiplex PCR; TCRdb's copy keeps in-frame clones and lacks some. The sample records hundreds of thousands of clones, around 90% being singletons. This entry is derived from a study of blood T cell repertoires in COVID-19. Study-level background: Both acute and convalescent COVID-19 samples were obtained from the United States, Italy and Spain.

The length of the CDR3 is 17 residues. Germline loops: CDR1 MDHEN, CDR2 SYDVKM. With V trimmed by 6 bases and J by 3 bases, 12 bases remained unmatched. The receptor's source is a man between 18 and 35 years old with active or convalescent COVID-19. Source material: peripheral blood. The V and J genes are TRBV28 and TRBJ2-3; 10 nucleotides line up with TRBD1. CDR3: CASSRITTGGETDTQYF. The CDR3 DNA follows: TGTGCCAGCAGCCGAATCACGACAGGGGGCGAGACAGATACGCAGTATTTT.